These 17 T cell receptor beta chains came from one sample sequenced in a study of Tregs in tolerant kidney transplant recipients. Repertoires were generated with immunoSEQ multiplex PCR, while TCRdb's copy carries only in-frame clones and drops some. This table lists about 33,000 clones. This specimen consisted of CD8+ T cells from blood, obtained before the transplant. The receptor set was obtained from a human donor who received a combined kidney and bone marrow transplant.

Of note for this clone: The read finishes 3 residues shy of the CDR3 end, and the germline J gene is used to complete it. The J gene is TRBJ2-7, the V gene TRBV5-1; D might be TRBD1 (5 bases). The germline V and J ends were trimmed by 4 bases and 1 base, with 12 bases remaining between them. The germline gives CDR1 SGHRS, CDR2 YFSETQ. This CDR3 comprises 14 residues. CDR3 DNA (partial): TGCGCCAGCAGCGCCCAGGGTGGGTCCTACGAG. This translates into CASSAQGGSYE. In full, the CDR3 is CASSAQGGSYEQYF.

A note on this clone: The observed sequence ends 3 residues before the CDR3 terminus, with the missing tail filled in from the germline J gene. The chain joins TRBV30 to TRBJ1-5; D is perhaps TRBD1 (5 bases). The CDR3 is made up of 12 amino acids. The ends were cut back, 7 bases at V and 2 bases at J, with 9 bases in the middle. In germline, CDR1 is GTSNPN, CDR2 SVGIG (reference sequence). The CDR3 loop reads CALQVGNQPQHF. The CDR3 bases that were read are TGTGCCTTACAGGTGGGCAATCAGCCC.

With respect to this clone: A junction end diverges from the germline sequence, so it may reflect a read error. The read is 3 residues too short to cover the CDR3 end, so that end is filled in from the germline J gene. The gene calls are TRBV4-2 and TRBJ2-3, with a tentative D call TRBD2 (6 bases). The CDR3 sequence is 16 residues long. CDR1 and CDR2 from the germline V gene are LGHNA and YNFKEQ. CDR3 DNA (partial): TGCGCCAGCAGCCAAGAAGTTGCGGGAAGCACAGATACG. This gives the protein CASSQEVAGSTDT. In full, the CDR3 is CASSQEVAGSTDTQYF.

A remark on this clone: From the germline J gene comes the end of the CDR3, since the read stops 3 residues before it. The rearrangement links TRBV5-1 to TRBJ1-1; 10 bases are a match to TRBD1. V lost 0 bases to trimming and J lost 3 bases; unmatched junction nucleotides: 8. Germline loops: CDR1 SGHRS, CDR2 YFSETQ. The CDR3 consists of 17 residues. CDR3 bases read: TGCGCCAGCAGCTTGGGGGACAGGGGCCTGTTGGACACTGAA. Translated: CASSLGDRGLLDTE. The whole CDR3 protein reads CASSLGDRGLLDTEAFF.

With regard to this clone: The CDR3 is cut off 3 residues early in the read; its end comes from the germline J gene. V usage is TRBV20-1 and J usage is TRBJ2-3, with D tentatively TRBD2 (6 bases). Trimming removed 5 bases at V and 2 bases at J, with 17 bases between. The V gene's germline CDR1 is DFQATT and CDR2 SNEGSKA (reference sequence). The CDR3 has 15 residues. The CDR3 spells CSAARLVSPTDTQYF. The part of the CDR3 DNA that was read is TGCAGTGCTGCGCGACTAGTTTCGCCCACAGATACG.

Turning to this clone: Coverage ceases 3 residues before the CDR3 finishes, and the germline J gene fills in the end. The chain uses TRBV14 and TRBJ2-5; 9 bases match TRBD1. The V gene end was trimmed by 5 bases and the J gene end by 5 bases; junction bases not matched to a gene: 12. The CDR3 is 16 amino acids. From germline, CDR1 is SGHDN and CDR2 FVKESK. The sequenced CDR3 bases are TGTGCCAGCAGCTGGACAGGGGCTAGGGTTGGGGAGACC. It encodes CASSWTGARVGET. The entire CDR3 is CASSWTGARVGETQYF.

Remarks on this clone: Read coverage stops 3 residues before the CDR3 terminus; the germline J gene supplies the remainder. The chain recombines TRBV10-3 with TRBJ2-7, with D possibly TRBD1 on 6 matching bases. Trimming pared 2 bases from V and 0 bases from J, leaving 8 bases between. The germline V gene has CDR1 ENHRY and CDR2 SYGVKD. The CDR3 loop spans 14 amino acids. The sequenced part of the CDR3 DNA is TGTGCCATCAGTGAGGGACAGAGCTCCTACGAG. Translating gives CAISEGQSSYE. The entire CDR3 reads CAISEGQSSYEQYF.

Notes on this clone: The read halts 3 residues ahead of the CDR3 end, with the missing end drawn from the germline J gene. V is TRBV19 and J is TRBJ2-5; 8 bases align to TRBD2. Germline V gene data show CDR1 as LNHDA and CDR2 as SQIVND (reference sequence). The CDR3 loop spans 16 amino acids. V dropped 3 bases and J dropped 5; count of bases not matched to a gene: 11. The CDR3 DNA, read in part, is TGTGCCAGTAGTATCGGGCGGCGGGAGGTCAGCGAGACC. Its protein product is CASSIGRREVSET. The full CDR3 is CASSIGRREVSETQYF.

The CDR3 bases that were read are TGTGCCAGCAGCCGGGACAGGGTAGGTTATCAGCCC. It yields the protein CASSRDRVGYQP. The CDR3, in full, reads CASSRDRVGYQPQHF. This chain uses TRBV7-8 with TRBJ1-5; 9 positions agree with TRBD1. Coverage ceases 3 residues before the CDR3 finishes, and the germline J gene fills in the end. With 5 bases clipped from V and 5 bases from J, the junction kept 7 bases outside the gene matches. Germline values: CDR1 SGHVS, CDR2 FQNEAQ. The CDR3 extends over 15 amino acids.

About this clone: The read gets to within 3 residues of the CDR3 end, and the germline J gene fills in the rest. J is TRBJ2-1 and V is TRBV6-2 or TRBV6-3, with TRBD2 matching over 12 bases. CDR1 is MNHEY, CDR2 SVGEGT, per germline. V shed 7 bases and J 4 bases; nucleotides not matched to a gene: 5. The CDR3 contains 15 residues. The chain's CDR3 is CASILTSGRYNEQFF. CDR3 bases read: TGTGCCAGCATCCTCACTAGCGGGAGGTACAATGAG.

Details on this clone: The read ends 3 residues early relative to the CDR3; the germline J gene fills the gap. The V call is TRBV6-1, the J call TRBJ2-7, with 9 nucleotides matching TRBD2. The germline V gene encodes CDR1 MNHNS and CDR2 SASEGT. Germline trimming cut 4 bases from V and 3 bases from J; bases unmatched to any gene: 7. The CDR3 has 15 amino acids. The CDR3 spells CASSGTTSGNYEQYF. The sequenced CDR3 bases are TGTGCCAGCAGTGGCACGACTAGCGGAAACTACGAG.

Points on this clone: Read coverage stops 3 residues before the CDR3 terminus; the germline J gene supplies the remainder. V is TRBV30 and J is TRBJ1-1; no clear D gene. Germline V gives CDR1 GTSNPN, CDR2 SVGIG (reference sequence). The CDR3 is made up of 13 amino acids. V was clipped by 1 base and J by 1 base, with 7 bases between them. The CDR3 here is CAWSEAGNTEAFF. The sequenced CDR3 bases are TGTGCCTGGAGTGAAGCCGGGAACACTGAA.

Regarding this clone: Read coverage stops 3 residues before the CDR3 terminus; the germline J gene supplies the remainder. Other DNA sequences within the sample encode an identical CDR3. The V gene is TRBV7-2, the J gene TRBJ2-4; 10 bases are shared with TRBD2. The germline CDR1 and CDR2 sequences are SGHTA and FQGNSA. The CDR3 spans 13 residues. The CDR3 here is CASSLPSGSDQYF. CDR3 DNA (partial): TGTGCCAGCAGCTTACCTAGCGGGAGTGAT.

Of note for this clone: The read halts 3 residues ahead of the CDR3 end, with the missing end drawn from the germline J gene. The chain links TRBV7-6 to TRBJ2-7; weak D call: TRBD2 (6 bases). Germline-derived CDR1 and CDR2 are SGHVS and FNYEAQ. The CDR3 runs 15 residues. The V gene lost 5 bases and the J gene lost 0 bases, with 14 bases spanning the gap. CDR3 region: CASSPAGRSSYEQYF. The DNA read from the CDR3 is TGTGCCAGCAGCCCCGCAGGGAGGAGCTCCTACGAG.

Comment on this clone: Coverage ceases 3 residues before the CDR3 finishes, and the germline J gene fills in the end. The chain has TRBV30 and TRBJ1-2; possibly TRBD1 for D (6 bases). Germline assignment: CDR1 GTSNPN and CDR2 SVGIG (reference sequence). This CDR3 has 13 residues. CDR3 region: CAWSRGAGDDYTF. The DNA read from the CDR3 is TGTGCCTGGAGCCGGGGGGCTGGGGATGAC.

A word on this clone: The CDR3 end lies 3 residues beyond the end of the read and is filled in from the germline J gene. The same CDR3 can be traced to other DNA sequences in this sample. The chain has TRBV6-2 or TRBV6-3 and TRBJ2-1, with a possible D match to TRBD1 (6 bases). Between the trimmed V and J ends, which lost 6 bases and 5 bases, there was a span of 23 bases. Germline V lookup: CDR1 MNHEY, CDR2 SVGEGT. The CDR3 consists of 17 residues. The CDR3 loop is CASSYSHRVLQDNEQFF. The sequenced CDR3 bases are TGTGCCAGCAGCTACAGCCACAGGGTTTTACAGGACAATGAG.

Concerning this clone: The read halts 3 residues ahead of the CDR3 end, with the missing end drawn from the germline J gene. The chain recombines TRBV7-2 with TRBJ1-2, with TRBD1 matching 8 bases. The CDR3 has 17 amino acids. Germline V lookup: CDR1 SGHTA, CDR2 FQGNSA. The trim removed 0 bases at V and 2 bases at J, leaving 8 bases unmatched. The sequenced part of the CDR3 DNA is TGTGCCAGCAGCTTAGCGGGCAGGGGGCGCGCAAACTATGGC. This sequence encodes CASSLAGRGRANYG. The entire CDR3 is CASSLAGRGRANYGYTF. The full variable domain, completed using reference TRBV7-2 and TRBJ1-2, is GAGVSQSPSNKVTEKGKDVELRCDPISGHTALYWYRQSLGQGLEFLIYFQGNSAPDKSGLPSDRFSAERTGGSVSTLTIQRTQQEDSAVYLCASSLAGRGRANYGYTFGSGTRLTVV.